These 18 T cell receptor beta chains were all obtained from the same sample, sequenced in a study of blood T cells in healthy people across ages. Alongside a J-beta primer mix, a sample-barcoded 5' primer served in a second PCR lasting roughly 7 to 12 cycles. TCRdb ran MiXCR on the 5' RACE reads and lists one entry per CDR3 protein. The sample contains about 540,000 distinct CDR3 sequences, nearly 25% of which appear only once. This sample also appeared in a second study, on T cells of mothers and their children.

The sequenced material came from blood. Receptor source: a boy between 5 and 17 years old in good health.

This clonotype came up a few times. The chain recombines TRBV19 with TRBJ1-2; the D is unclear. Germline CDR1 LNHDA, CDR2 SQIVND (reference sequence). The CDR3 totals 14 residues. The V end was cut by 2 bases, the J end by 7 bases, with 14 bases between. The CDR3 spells CASSINGPGGGYTF. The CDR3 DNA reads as TGTGCCAGTAGTATAAATGGGCCTGGAGGTGGCTACACCTTC.

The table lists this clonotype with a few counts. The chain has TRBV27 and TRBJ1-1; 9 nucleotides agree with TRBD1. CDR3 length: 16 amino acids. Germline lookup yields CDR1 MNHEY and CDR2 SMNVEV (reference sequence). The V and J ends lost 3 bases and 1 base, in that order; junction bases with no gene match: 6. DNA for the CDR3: TGTGCCAGCAGTTTCACGGGGACAGGGACGAACACTGAAGCTTTCTTT. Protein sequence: CASSFTGTGTNTEAFF.

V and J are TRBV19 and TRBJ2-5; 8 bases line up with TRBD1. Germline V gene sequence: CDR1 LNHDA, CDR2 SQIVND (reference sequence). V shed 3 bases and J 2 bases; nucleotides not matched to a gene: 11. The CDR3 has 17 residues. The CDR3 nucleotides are TGTGCCAGTAGTATCGGACAGGGTGGTCGTCGACAAGAGACCCAGTACTTC. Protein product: CASSIGQGGRRQETQYF.

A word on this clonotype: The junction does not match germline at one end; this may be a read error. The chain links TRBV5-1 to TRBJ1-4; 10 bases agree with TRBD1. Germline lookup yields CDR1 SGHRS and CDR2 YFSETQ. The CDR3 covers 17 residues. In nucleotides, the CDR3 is TGCGCCAGCAGCTTATCCCCAACCGGGACAGGGGATGAAAAACTGCTTTTT. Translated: CASSLSPTGTGDEKLLF.

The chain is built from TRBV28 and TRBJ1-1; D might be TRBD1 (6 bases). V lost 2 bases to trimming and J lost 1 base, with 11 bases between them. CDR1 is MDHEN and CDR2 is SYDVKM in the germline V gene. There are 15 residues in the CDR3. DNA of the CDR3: TGTGCCAGCAGTTTACTGGACAGAGCGAACACTGAAGCTTTCTTT. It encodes CASSLLDRANTEAFF.

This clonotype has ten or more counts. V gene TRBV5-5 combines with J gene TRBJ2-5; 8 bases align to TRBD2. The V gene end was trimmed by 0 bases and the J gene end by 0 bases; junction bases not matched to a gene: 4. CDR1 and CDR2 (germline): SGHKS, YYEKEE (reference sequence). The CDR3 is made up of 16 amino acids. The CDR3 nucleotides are TGTGCCAGCAGCTTGGGCGGGAGGCCCTACCAAGAGACCCAGTACTTC. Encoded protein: CASSLGGRPYQETQYF.

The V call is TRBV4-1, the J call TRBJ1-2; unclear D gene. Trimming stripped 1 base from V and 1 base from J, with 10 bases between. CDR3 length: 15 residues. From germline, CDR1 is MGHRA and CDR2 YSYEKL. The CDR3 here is CASSQVRGSNYGYTF. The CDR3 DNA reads TGCGCCAGCAGCCAAGTTAGAGGCAGTAACTATGGCTACACCTTC.

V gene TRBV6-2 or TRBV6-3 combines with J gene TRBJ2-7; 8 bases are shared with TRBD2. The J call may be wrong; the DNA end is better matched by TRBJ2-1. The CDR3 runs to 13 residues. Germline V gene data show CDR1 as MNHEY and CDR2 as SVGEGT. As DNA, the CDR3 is TGTGCCAGCAGTCTACTAGCGGTCAATGAGCAGTTCTTC. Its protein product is CASSLLAVNEQFF.

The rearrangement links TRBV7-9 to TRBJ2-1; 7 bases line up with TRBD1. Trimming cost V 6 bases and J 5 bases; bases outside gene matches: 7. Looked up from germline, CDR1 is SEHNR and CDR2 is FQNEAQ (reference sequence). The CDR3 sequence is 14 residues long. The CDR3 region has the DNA TGTGCCAGCAGTTTAACAGGGGCCCACAATGAGCAGTTCTTC. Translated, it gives CASSLTGAHNEQFF.

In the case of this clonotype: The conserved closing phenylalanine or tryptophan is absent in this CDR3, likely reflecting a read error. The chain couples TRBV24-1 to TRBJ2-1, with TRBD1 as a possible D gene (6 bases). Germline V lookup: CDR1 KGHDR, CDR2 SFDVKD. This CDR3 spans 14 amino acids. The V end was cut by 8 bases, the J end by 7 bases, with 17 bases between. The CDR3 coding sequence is TGTGCCACCAAGGGGGTTAAAGGGAGTAATGAGCAGTTCGTC. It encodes CATKGVKGSNEQFV.

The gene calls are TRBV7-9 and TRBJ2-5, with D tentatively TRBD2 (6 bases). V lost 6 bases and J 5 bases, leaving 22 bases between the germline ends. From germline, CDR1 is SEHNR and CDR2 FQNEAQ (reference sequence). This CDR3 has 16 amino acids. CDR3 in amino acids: CASRGPLAAQSETQYF. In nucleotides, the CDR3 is TGTGCCAGCAGGGGCCCCTTAGCGGCCCAGTCGGAGACCCAGTACTTC.

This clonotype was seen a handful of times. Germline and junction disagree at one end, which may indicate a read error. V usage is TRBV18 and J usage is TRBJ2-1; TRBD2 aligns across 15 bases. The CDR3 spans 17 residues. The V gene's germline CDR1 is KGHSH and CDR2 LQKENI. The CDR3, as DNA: TGTGCCAGCCCACCGGGGACTAGCGGGAGGTCCTACAATGAGCAGTTCTTC. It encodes CASPPGTSGRSYNEQFF.

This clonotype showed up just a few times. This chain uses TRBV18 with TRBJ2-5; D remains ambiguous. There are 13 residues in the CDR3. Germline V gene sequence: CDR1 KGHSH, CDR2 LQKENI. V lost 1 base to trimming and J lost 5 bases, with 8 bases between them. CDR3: CASSPLSEETQYF. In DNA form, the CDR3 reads TGTGCCAGCTCACCACTTTCGGAGGAGACCCAGTACTTC. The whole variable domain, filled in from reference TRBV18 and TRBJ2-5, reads NAGVMQNPRHLVRRRGQEARLRCSPMKGHSHVYWYRQLPEEGLKFMVYLQKENIIDESGMPKERFSAEFPKEGPSILRIQQVVRGDSAAYFCASSPLSEETQYFGPGTRLLVL.

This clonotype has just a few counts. The CDR3 DNA is TGTGCCAGCAGTTCTACAGGTGGCCCCTGGTCTGGGGCCAACGTCCTGACTTTC. It encodes CASSSTGGPWSGANVLTF. This chain joins TRBV27 and TRBJ2-6, with D maybe TRBD1 (5 bases). The V gene lost 4 bases and the J gene lost 1 base, with 17 bases spanning the gap. Per germline, CDR1 MNHEY and CDR2 SMNVEV (reference sequence). This CDR3 comprises 18 residues.

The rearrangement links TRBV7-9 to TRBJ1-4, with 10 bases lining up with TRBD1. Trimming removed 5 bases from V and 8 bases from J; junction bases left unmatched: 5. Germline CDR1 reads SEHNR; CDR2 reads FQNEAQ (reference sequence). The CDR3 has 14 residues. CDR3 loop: CASSRTGGQEKLFF. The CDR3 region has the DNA TGTGCCAGCAGCCGGACAGGGGGGCAGGAAAAACTGTTTTTT.

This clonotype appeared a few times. CDR3 DNA sequence: TGTGCCAGCAGCCTCCGCCGAACTAGCGGGAGGGCCTTAGCAGATACGCAGTATTTT. Translated: CASSLRRTSGRALADTQYF. The rearrangement links TRBV7-9 to TRBJ2-3, with 13 bases lining up with TRBD2. The CDR3 covers 19 residues. Germline V gives CDR1 SEHNR, CDR2 FQNEAQ (reference sequence). V gave up 5 bases and J gave up 4 bases; unmatched junction bases: 15.

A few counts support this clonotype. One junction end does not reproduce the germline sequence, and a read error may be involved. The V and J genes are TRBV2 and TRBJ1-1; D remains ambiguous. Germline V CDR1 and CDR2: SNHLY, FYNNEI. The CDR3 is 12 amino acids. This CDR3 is CASSEADTEASF. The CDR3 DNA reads TGTGCCAGCAGTGAAGCCGACACTGAAGCTTCCTTT. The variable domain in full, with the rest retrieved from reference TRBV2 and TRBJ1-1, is EPEVTQTPSHQVTQMGQEVILRCVPISNHLYFYWYRQILGQKVEFLVSFYNNEISEKSEIFDDQFSVERPDGSNFTLKIRSTKLEDSAMYFCASSEADTEASFGQGTRLTVV.

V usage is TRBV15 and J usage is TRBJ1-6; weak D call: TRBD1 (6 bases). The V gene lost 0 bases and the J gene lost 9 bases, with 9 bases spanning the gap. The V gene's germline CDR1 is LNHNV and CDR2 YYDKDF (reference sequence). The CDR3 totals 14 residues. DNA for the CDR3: TGTGCCACCAGCAGAGACAGGGGCGGTTCACCCCTCCACTTT. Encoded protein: CATSRDRGGSPLHF.